The source of this T cell receptor beta chain is a study of tumor-infiltrating lymphocytes in primary liver carcinoma. Worth noting for this clonotype: This may arise from a read error, as a much more abundant clone is one base away.

Unsorted bulk tissue, about 20-32 mg of it, served as the source for co-extraction of RNA and DNA. The CDR3 contains 13 residues. Germline CDR1 and CDR2: GTSNPN and SVGIG (reference sequence). V dropped 0 bases and J dropped 10 bases, with 15 bases sitting between them. Starting material of around 490 ng total RNA yielded TCR beta cDNA via a constant-region primer. It was through three nested multiplex PCR rounds of slightly modified ARM-PCR that TCR beta libraries arose. Running 9 to 11 cycles apiece, the first two PCR rounds relied on TRBV1-TRBV30 forward primers together with a C-beta reverse primer. TCRdb processed the multiplex PCR reads anew with MiXCR; each CDR3 protein has one entry. The sample shows roughly 80,000 distinct CDR3 sequences, around 75% of them seen only once.

Sequencing was done on a sample of liver tumor tissue from sampling region 4. Subset given: tumor region T4, right-lateral pole. The V call is TRBV30, the J call TRBJ1-1; possible D gene TRBD1, 6 bases. This clonotype originated in an older woman with primary liver carcinoma and hepatitis B virus infection. CDR3 in amino acids: CAWSVGGALPAFF. The DNA for the CDR3 is TGTGCCTGGAGTGTGGGGGGCGCTCTTCCAGCTTTCTTT.